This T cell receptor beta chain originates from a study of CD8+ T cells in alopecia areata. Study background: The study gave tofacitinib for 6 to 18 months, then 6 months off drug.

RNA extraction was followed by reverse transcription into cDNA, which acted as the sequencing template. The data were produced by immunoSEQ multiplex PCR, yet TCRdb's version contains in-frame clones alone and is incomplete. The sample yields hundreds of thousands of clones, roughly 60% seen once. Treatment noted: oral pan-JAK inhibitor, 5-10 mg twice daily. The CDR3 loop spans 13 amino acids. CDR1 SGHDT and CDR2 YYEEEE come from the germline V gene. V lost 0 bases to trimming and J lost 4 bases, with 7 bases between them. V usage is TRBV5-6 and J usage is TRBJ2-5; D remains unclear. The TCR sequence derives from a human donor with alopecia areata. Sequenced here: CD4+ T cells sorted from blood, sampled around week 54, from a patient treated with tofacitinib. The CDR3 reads CASSLVGLETQYF. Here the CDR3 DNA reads TGTGCCAGCAGCTTGGTAGGTTTAGAGACCCAGTACTTC.